This T cell receptor (beta chain) derives from a study of T cells of healthy individuals. This clonotype has ten or more counts. MiXCR, applied by TCRdb to the 5' RACE reads, yields one record per CDR3 protein. The repertoire consists of tens of thousands of distinct CDR3 sequences, with roughly 17% occurring once and the leading ten covering around 4.6%. Germline lookup yields CDR1 SQVTM and CDR2 ANQGSEA. V was shortened by 4 bases and J by 0 bases, with 7 bases between the two germline ends. The CDR3 contains 13 residues. The sequence derives from a human donor in good health. V usage is TRBV29-1 and J usage is TRBJ1-3, with D possibly being TRBD1 (6 bases). This chain's CDR3 is CSVGGASGNTIYF. Written as DNA, the CDR3 is TGCAGCGTTGGGGGGGCCTCTGGAAACACCATATATTTT.